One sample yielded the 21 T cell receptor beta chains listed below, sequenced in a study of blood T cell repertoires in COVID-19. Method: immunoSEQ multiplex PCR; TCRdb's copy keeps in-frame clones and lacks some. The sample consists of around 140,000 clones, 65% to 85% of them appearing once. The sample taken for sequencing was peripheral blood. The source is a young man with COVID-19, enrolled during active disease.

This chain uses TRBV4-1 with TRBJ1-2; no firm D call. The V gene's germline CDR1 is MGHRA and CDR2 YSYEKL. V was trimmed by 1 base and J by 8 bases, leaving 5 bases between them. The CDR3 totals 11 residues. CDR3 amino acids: CASSQGGGYTF. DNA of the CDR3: TGCGCCAGCAGCCAAGGAGGGGGCTACACCTTC.

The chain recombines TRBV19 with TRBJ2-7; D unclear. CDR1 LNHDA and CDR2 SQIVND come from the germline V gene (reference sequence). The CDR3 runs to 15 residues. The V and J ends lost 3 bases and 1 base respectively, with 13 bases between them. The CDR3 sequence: CASSISHRGSYEQYF. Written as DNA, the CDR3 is TGTGCCAGTAGTATTAGTCACCGCGGTTCCTACGAGCAGTACTTC. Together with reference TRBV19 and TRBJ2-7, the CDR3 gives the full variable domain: DGGITQSPKYLFRKEGQNVTLSCEQNLNHDAMYWYRQDPGQGLRLIYYSQIVNDFQKGDIAEGYSVSREKKESFPLTVTSAQKNPTAFYLCASSISHRGSYEQYFGPGTRLTVT.

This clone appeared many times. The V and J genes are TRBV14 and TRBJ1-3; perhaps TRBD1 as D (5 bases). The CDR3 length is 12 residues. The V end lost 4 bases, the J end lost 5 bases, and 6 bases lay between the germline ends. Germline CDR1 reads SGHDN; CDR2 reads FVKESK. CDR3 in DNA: TGTGCCAGCAGCCGACAGCGAAACACCATATATTTT. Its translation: CASSRQRNTIYF.

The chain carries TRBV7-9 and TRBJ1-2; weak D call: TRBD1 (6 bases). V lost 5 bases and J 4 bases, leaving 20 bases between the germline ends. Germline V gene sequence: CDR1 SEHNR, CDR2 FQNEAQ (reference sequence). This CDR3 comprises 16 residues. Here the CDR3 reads CASSLPWASGAYGYTF. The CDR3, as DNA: TGTGCCAGCAGCCTCCCGTGGGCCTCAGGGGCCTATGGCTACACCTTC.

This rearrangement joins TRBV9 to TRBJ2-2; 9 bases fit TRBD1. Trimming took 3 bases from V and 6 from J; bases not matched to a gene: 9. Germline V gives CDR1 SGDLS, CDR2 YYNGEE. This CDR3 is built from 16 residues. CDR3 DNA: TGTGCCAGCAGCGGTACGGACAGGGGACAGGCCGGGGAGCTGTTTTTT. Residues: CASSGTDRGQAGELFF.

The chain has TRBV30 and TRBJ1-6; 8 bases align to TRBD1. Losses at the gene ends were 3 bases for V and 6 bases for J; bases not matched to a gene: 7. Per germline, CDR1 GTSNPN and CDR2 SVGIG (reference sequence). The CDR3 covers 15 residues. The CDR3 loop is CAWSHRTGSNSPLHF. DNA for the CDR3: TGTGCCTGGAGCCACCGGACAGGGAGTAATTCACCCCTCCACTTT.

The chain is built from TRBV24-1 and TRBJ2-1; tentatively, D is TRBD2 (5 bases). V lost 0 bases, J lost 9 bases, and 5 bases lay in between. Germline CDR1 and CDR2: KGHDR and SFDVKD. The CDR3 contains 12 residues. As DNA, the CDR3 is TGTGCCACCAGTGATTTGGCGGGTGAGCAGTTCTTC. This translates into CATSDLAGEQFF.

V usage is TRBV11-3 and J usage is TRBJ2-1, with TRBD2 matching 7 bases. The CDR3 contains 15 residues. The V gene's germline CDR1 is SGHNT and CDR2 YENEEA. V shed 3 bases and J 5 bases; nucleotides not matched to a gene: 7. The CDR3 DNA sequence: TGTGCCAGCAGCTTGGAGCGGGGTCTCCACAATGAGCAGTTCTTC. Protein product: CASSLERGLHNEQFF. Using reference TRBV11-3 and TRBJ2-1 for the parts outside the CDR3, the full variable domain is EAGVVQSPRYKIIEKKQPVAFWCNPISGHNTLYWYLQNLGQGPELLIRYENEEAVDDSQLPKDRFSAERLKGVDSTLKIQPAELGDSAVYLCASSLERGLHNEQFFGPGTRLTVL.

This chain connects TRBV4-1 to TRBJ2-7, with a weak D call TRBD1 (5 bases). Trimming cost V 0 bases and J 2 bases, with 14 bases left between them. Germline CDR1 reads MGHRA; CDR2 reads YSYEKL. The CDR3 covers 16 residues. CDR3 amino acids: CASSQEFQGFTYEQYF. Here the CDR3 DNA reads TGCGCCAGCAGCCAAGAATTCCAGGGATTCACCTACGAGCAGTACTTC.

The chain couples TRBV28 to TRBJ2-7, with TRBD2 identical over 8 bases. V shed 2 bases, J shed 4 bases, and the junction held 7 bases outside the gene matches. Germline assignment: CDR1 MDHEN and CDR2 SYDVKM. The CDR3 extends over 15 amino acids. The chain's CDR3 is CASSLRAGGTYEQYF. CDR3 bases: TGTGCCAGCAGTTTACGGGCGGGAGGAACTTACGAGCAGTACTTC.

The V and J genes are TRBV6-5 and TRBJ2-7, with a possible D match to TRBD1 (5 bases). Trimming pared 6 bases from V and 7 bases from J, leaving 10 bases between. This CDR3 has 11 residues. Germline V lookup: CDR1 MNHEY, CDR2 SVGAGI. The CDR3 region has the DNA TGTGCCAGCAGCTGGGGCTGGGAGCAGTACTTC. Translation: CASSWGWEQYF.

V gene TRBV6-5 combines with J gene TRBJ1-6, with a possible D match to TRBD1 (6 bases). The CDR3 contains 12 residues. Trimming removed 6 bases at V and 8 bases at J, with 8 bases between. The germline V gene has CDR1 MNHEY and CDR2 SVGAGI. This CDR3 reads CASSGQYSPLHF. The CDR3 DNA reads TGTGCCAGCAGCGGACAGTATTCACCCCTCCACTTT.

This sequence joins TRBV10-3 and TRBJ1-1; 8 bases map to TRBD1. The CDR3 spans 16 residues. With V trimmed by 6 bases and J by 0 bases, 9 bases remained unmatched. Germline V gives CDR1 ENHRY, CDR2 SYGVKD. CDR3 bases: TGTGCCATCAGGGGTCTGACAGGGGTCATGAACACTGAAGCTTTCTTT. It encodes CAIRGLTGVMNTEAFF.

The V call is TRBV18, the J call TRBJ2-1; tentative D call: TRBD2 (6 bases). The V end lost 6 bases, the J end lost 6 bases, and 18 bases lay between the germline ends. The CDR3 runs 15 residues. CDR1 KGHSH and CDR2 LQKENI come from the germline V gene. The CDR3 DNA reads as TGTGCCAGCTCTCCCCCTGGCGGGACCGCCAATGAGCAGTTCTTC. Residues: CASSPPGGTANEQFF.

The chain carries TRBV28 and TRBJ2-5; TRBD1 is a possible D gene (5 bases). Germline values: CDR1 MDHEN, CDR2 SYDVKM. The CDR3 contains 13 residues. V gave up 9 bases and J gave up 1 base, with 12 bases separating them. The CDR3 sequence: CASTTEVQETQYF. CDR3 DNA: TGTGCCAGTACGACAGAAGTCCAAGAGACCCAGTACTTC. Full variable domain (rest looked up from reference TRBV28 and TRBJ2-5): DVKVTQSSRYLVKRTGEKVFLECVQDMDHENMFWYRQDPGLGLRLIYFSYDVKMKEKGDIPEGYSVSREKKERFSLILESASTNQTSMYLCASTTEVQETQYFGPGTRLLVL.

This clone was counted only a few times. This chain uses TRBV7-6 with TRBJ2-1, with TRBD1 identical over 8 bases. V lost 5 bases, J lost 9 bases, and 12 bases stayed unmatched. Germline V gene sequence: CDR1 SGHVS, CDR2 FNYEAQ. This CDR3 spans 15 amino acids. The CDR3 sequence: CASSPTGALKSEQFF. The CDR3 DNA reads TGTGCCAGCAGCCCGACAGGGGCCCTAAAGTCTGAGCAGTTCTTC.

The CDR3 is CAWRVSYEQYF. The CDR3 nucleotides read TGTGCCTGGCGGGTCTCCTACGAGCAGTACTTC. This chain connects TRBV30 to TRBJ2-7; D unresolved. This CDR3 has 11 amino acids. The germline V gene has CDR1 GTSNPN and CDR2 SVGIG (reference sequence). The V end lost 5 bases, the J end lost 0 bases, and 5 bases lay between the germline ends.

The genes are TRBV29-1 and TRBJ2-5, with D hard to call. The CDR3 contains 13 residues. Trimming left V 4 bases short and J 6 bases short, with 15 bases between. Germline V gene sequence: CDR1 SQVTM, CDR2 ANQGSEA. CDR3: CSVVWALVKTQYF. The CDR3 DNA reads TGCAGCGTTGTCTGGGCCCTCGTGAAGACCCAGTACTTC. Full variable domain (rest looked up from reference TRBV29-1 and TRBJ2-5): SAVISQKPSRDICQRGTSLTIQCQVDSQVTMMFWYRQQPGQSLTLIATANQGSEATYESGFVIDKFPISRPNLTFSTLTVSNMSPEDSSIYLCSVVWALVKTQYFGPGTRLLVL.

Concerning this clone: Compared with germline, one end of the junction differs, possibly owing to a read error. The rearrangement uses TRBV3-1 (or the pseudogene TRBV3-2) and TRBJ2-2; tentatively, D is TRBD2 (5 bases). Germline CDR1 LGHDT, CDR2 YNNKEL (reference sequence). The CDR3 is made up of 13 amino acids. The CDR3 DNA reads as TGTGCCAGCAGCCAACACGAACACCGGGGAGCTGTTTTT. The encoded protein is CASSQHEHRGAVF.

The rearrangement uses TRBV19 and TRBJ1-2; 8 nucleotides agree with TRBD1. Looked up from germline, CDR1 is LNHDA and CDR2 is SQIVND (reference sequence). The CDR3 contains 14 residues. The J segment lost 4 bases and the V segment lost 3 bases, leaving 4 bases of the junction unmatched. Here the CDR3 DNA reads TGTGCCAGTAGTATGGGGGACAGGACCTATGGCTACACCTTC. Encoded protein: CASSMGDRTYGYTF.

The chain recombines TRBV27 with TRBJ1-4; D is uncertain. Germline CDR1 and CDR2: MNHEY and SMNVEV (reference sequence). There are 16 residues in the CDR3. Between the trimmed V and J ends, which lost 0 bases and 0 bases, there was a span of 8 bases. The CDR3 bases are TGTGCCAGCAGTTTATCCCAGTTTGCAACTAATGAAAAACTGTTTTTT. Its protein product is CASSLSQFATNEKLFF.